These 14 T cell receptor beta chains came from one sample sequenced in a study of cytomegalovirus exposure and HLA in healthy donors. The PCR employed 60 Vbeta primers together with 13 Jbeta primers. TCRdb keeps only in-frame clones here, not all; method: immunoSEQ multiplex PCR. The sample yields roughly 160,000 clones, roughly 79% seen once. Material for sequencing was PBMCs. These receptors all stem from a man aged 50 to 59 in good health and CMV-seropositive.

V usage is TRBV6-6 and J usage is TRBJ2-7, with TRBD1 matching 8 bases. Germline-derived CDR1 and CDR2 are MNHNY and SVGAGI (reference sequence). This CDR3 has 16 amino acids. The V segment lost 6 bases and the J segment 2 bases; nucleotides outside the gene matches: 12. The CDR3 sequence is CASRQILGQDPYEQYV. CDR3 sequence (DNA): TGTGCCAGCAGACAAATACTGGGACAGGACCCCTACGAGCAGTACGTC.

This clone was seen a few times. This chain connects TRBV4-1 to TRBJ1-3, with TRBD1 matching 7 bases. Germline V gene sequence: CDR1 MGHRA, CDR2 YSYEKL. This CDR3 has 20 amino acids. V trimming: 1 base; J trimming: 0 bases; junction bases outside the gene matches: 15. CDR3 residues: CASSQGWAGGTRGSGNTIYF. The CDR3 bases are TGCGCCAGCAGCCAAGGGTGGGCAGGGGGGACTAGAGGCTCTGGAAACACCATATATTTT.

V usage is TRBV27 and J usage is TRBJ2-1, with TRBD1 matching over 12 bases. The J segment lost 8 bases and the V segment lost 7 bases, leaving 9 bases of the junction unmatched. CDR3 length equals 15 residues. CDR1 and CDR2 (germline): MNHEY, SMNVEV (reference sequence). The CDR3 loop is CASTRPGQGAHEQFF. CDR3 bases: TGTGCCAGCACCCGTCCGGGACAGGGGGCCCATGAGCAGTTCTTC.

CDR3 nucleotides: TGTGCCAGCGGTGGACGGGTCGGGGAGACCCAGTACTTC. It translates to CASGGRVGETQYF. The rearrangement joins TRBV6-1 to TRBJ2-5; no clear D gene. There are 13 residues in the CDR3. Germline V gene lookup returns CDR1 MNHNS and CDR2 SASEGT. The V and J ends lost 8 bases and 5 bases respectively, with 15 bases between them.

CDR3 in amino acids: CASSLATGGREKLFF. The CDR3 DNA follows: TGTGCCAGCAGTTTAGCGACAGGGGGACGGGAAAAACTGTTTTTT. This chain connects TRBV28 to TRBJ1-4; the match to TRBD1 covers 9 bases. CDR3 size: 15 residues. J was trimmed by 8 bases and V by 2 bases; bases with no gene match: 6. Germline V gene lookup returns CDR1 MDHEN and CDR2 SYDVKM.

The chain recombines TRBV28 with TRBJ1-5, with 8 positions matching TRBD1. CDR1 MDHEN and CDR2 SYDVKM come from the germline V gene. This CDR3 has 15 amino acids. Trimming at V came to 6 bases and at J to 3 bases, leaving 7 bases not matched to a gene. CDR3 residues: CASSTGTGANQPQHF. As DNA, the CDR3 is TGTGCCAGCAGCACCGGGACAGGAGCCAATCAGCCCCAGCATTTT.

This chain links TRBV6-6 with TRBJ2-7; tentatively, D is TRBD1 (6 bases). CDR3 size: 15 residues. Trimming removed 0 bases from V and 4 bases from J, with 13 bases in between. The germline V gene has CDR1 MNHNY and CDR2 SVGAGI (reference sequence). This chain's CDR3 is CASSYSNRAEYEQYF. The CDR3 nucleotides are TGTGCCAGCAGTTACTCGAACAGGGCGGAATACGAGCAGTACTTC.

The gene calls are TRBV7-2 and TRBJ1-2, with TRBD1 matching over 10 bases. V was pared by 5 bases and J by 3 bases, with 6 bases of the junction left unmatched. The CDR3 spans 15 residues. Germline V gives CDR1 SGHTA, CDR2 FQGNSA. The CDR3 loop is CASSPTTGGDYGYTF. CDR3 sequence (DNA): TGTGCCAGCAGCCCAACGACAGGGGGCGACTATGGCTACACCTTC.

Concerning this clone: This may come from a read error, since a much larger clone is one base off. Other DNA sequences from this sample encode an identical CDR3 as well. The CDR3 region has the DNA TGTGCCAGCAGTTTGGGACAGAACACTGAAGCTTTCTTT. This gives the protein CASSLGQNTEAFF. J is TRBJ1-1 and V is TRBV2, with D perhaps matching TRBD1 (6 bases). Germline CDR1 is SNHLY and CDR2 is FYNNEI. This CDR3 region has 13 residues. V lost 5 bases and J 1 base, leaving 8 bases between the germline ends.

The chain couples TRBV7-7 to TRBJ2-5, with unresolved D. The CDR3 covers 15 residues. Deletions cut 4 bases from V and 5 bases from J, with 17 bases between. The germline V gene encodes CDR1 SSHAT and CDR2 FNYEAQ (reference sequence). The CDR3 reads CASSYTETPHETQYF. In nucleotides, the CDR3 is TGTGCCAGCAGCTATACGGAGACCCCCCATGAGACCCAGTACTTC.

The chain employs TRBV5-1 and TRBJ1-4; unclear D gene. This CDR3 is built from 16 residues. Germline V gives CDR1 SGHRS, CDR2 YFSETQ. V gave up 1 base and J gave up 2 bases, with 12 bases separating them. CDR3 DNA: TGCGCCAGCAGCTTGTCTCCGGGAACCACTAATGAAAAACTGTTTTTT. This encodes CASSLSPGTTNEKLFF.

The CDR3 reads CASSLTGTSSYEQYF. CDR3 in DNA: TGTGCCAGCAGTTTAACAGGGACCAGCTCCTACGAGCAGTACTTC. The chain employs TRBV28 and TRBJ2-7; D perhaps matches TRBD1 (6 bases). CDR3 length: 15 residues. The germline CDR1 and CDR2 sequences are MDHEN and SYDVKM. V gave up 2 bases and J gave up 0 bases, with 11 bases separating them.

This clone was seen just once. The CDR3 protein is CASSPGDRVNQPQHF. As DNA, the CDR3 is TGTGCCAGCAGTCCCGGGGACAGGGTCAATCAGCCCCAGCATTTT. V usage is TRBV27 and J usage is TRBJ1-5; 9 bases are shared with TRBD1. Trimming cost V 5 bases and J 3 bases; bases outside gene matches: 5. Looked up from germline, CDR1 is MNHEY and CDR2 is SMNVEV (reference sequence). This CDR3 is built from 15 residues.

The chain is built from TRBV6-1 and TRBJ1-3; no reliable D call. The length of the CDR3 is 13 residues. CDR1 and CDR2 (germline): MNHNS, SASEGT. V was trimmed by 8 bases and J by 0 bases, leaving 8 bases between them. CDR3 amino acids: CASGQISGNTIYF. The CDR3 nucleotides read TGTGCCAGCGGTCAGATCTCTGGAAACACCATATATTTT.